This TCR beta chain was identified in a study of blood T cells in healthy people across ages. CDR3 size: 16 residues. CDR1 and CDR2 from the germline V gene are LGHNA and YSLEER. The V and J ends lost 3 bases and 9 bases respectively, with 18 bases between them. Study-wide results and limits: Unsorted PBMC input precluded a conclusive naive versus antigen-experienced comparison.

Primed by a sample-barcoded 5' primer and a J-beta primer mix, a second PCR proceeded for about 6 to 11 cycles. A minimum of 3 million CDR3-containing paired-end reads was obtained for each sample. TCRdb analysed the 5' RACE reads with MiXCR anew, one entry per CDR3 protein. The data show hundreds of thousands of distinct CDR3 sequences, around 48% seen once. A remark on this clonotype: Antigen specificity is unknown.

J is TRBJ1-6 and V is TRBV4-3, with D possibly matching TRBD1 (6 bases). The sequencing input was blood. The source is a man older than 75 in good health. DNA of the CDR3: TGCGCCAGCAGCCAGGACTTGAGGGGGTTGGGTTCACCCCTCCACTTT. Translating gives CASSQDLRGLGSPLHF.